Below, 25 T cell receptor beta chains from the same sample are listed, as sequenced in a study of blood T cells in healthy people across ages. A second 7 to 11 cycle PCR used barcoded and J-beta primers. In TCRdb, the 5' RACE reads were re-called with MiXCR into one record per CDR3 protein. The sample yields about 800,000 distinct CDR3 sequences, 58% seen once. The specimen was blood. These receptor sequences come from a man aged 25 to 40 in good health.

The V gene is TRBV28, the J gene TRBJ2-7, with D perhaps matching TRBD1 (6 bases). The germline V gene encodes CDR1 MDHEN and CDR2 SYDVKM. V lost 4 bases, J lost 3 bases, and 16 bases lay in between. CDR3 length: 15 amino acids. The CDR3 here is CASSSQQGLYYEQYF. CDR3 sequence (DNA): TGTGCCAGCAGTTCCCAGCAGGGGCTCTACTACGAGCAGTACTTC.

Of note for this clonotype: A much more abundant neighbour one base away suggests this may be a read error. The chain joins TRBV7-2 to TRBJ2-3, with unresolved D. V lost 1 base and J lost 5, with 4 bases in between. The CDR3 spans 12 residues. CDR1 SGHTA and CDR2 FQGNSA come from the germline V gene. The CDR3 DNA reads TGTGCCAGCAGCTTAGTTATAGATACGCAGTATTTT. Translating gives CASSLVIDTQYF.

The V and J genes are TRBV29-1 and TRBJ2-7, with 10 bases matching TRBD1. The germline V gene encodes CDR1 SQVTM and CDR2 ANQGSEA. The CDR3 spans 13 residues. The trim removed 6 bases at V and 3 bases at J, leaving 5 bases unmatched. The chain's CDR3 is CSVSGQGNYEQYF. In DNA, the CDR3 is TGCAGCGTGTCGGGACAGGGGAACTACGAGCAGTACTTC.

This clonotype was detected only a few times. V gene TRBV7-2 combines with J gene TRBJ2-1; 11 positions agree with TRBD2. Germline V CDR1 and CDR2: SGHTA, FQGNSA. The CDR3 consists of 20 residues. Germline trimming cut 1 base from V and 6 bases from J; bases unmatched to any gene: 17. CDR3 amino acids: CASSLGPRGLGTSGINEQFF. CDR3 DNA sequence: TGTGCCAGCAGCTTAGGGCCTAGGGGCCTCGGGACTAGCGGTATCAATGAGCAGTTCTTC.

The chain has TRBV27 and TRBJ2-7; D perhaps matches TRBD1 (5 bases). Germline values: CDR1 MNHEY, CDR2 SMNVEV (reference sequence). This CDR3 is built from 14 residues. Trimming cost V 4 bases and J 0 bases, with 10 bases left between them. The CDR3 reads CASSSPTVSYEQYF. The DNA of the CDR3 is TGTGCCAGCAGTTCCCCGACAGTCTCCTACGAGCAGTACTTC.

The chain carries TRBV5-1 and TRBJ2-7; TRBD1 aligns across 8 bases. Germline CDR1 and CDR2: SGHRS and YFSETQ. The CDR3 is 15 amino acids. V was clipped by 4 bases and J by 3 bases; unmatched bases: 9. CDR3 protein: CASSPTDRDDYEQYF. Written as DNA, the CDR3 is TGCGCCAGCAGCCCGACGGACAGGGACGACTACGAGCAGTACTTC.

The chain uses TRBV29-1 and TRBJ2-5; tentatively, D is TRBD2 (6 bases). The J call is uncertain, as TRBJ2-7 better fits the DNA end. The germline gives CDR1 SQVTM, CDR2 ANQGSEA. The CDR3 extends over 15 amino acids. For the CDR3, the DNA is TGCAGCGTTGAAGACGCGGGACTCACAACCTACGAGCAGTACTTC. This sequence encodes CSVEDAGLTTYEQYF.

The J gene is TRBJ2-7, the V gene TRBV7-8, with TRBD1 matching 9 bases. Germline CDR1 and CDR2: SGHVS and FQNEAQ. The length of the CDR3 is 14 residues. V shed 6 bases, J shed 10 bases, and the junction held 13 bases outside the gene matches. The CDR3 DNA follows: TGTGCCAGCAGTCCCGGGACAGGGAATTTGCCCCAGTACTTC. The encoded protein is CASSPGTGNLPQYF.

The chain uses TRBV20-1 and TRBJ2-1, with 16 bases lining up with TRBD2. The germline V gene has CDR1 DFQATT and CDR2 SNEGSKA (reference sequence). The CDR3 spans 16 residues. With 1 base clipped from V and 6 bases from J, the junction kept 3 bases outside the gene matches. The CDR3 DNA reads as TGCAGTGCTAGAGGGGGGACTAGCGGGGGGGCCAATGAGCAGTTCTTC. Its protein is CSARGGTSGGANEQFF.

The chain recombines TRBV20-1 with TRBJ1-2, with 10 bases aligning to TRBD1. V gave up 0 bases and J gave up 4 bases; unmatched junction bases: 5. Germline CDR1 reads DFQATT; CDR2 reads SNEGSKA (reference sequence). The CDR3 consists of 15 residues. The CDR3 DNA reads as TGCAGTGCTAGAGATCAGGACAGGGGGGGCTATGGCTACACCTTC. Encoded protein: CSARDQDRGGYGYTF.

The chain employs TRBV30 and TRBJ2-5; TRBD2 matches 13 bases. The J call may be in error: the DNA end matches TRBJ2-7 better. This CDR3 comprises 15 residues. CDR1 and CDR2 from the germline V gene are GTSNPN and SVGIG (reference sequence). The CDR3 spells CAWSAGLAGAYEQYF. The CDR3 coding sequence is TGTGCCTGGAGTGCAGGACTAGCGGGGGCGTACGAGCAGTACTTC.

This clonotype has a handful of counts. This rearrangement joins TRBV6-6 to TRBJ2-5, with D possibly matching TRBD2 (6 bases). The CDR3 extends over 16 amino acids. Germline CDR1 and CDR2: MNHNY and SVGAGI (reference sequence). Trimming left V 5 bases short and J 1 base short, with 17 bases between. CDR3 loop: CASSQLANPLQETQYF. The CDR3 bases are TGTGCCAGCAGTCAACTAGCCAACCCCCTCCAAGAGACCCAGTACTTC.

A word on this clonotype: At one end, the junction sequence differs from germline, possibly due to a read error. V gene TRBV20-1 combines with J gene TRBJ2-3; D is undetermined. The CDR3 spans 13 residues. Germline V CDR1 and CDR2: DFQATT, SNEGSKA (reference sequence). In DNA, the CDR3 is TGCGGTGCTAGAACACCAGCTACCGATACGCAGTATTTT. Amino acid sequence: CGARTPATDTQYF.

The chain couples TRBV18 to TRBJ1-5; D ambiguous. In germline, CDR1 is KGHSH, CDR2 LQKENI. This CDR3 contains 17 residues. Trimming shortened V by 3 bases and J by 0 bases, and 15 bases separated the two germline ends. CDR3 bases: TGTGCCAGCTCACCCCCGTCGATGGGCGGTAGCAATCAGCCCCAGCATTTT. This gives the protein CASSPPSMGGSNQPQHF. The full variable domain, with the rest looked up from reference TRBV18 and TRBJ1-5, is NAGVMQNPRHLVRRRGQEARLRCSPMKGHSHVYWYRQLPEEGLKFMVYLQKENIIDESGMPKERFSAEFPKEGPSILRIQQVVRGDSAAYFCASSPPSMGGSNQPQHFGDGTRLSIL.

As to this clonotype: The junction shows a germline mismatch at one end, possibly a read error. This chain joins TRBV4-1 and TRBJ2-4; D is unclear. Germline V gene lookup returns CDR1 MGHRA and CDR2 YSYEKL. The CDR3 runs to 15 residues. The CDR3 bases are TGCGCCAGCAGCCAAATCGAGACTGGGATATACGAGCAGTCCTTC. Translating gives CASSQIETGIYEQSF.

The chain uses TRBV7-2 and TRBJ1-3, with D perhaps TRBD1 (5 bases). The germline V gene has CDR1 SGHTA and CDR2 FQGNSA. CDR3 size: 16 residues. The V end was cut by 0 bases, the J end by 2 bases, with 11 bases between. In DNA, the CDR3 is TGTGCCAGCAGCTTAGCCCTCGGGGCAGCTGGAAACACCATATATTTT. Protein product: CASSLALGAAGNTIYF. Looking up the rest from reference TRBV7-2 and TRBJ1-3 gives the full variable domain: GAGVSQSPSNKVTEKGKDVELRCDPISGHTALYWYRQSLGQGLEFLIYFQGNSAPDKSGLPSDRFSAERTGGSVSTLTIQRTQQEDSAVYLCASSLALGAAGNTIYFGEGSWLTVV.

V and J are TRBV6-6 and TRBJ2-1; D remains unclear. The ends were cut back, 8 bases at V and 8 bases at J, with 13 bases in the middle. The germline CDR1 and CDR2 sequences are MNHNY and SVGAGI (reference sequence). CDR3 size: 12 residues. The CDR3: CASSEVGHEQFF. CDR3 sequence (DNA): TGTGCCAGCTCGGAAGTTGGGCATGAGCAGTTCTTC.

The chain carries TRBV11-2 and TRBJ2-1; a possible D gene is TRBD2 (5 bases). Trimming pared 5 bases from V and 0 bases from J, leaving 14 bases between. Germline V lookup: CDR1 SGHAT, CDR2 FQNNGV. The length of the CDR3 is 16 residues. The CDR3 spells CASSPSLASSYNEQFF. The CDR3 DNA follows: TGTGCCAGCAGCCCTAGCTTAGCAAGCTCCTACAATGAGCAGTTCTTC.

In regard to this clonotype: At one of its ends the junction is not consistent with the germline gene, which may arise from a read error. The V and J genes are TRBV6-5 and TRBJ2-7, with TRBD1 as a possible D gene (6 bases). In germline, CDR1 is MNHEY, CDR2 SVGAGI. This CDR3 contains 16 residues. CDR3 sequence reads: CASSYSTGHKVYKQYF. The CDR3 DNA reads TGTGCCAGCAGTTACTCGACGGGACACAAAGTCTACAAGCAGTACTTC.

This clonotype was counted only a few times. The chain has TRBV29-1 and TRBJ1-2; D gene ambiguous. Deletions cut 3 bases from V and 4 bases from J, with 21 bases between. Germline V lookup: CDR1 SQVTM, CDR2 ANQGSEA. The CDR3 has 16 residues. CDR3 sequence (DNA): TGCAGCGTTGATCCCAACAGTCGAAGGGTTGGCTATGGCTACACCTTC. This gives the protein CSVDPNSRRVGYGYTF.

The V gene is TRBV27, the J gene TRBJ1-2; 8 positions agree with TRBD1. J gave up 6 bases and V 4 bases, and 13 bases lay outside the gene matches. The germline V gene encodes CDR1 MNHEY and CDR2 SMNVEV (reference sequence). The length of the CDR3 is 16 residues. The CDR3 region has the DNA TGTGCCAGCAGTTCCCCGGGACAGGCGTCGGGGAATGGCTACACCTTC. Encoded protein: CASSSPGQASGNGYTF.

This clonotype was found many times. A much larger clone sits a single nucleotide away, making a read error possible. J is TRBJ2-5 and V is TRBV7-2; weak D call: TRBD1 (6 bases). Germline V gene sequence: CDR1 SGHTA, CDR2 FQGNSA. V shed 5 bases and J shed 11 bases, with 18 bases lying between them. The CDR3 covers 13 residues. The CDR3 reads CASSIGQNNEQYF. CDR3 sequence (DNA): TGTGCCAGCAGCATCGGACAGAACAATGAGCAGTACTTC.

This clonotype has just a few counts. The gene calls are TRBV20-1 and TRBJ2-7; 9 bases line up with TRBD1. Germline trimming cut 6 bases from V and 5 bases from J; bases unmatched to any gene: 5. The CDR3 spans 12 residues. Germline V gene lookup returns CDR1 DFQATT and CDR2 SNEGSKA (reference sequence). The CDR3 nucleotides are TGCAGTGCACCGGGACAGGGCCACGAGCAGTACTTC. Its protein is CSAPGQGHEQYF.

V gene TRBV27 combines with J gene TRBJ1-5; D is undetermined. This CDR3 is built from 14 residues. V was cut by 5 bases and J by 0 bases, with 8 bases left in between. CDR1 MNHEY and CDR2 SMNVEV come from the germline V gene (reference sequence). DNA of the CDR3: TGTGCCAGCAGTAGCGGGATTAGCAATCAGCCCCAGCATTTT. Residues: CASSSGISNQPQHF.

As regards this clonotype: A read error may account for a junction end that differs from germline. The CDR3: CSVGGVRGGQEAQYF. The CDR3, as DNA: TGCAGCGTTGGAGGTGTACGGGGGGGACAAGAGGCCCAGTACTTC. V usage is TRBV29-1 and J usage is TRBJ2-5; 8 nucleotides line up with TRBD2. CDR1 is SQVTM, CDR2 ANQGSEA, per germline. The CDR3 is 15 residues long.